This T cell receptor beta chain was captured in a study of T cells in Graves' hyperthyroidism and ophthalmopathy. In germline, CDR1 is SGHTA, CDR2 FQGNSA. The CDR3 extends over 13 amino acids. V was cut by 1 base and J by 8 bases, with 10 bases left in between. Study conclusions and caveats: The model made its ophthalmopathy prediction, and onset followed a median around six months later.

Amplification yielded TCR beta CDR3 regions, with RNA transcripts as the source. HTBI primers were employed in a first-round RT-PCR of the TCR CDR3. TCRdb re-analysed the multiplex PCR reads in MiXCR, keeping a single row per CDR3 protein. Of a few hundred thousand distinct CDR3 sequences listed, roughly 18% are singletons. This clonotype has ten or more counts. What it binds is unknown. Exclusion followed for patients with uncontrolled infection, other autoimmune disease, pregnancy or lactation. Sequences were obtained from blood. V and J are TRBV7-2 and TRBJ2-3; weak D call: TRBD2 (5 bases). The TCR sequence derives from a man in his forties with Graves' hyperthyroidism. CDR3: CASSLERAATQYF. The CDR3 nucleotides read TGTGCCAGCAGCTTAGAGCGAGCGGCTACGCAGTATTTT.